This T cell receptor beta chain was observed in a study of blood T cell repertoires in COVID-19. Study summary: The United States, Italy and Spain provided the acute and convalescent COVID-19 samples. From T cells, B-cell-depleted T cells, or PBMCs came the material, which was cDNA or gDNA.

Trimming removed 1 base at V and 5 bases at J, with 8 bases between. The CDR3 covers 13 residues. Germline CDR1 and CDR2: SNHLY and FYNNEI. Study processing details: Scientists estimated how many nucleated cells there were by amplifying reference gene primers. Profiled with immunoSEQ multiplex PCR; TCRdb holds only in-frame clones, not every one. The V and J calls and clone size were taken over from that table, and D and trimming were inferred from the DNA. The table shows tens of thousands of clones, with about 90% occurring only once. The material sequenced was peripheral blood. The genes are TRBV2 and TRBJ1-2, with D maybe TRBD1 (6 bases). This receptor was obtained from a man aged 55-75 years with acute or convalescent COVID-19. This chain's CDR3 is CASSEGTEYGYTF. The CDR3 region has the DNA TGTGCCAGCAGTGAAGGGACAGAATATGGCTACACCTTC.